These 8 T cell receptor beta chains share one sample of origin, sequenced in a study of blood T cell repertoires in COVID-19. Clones were sequenced by immunoSEQ multiplex PCR, and TCRdb holds only the in-frame ones, with some missing. The repertoire consists of around 80,000 clones, with around 81% occurring once and the leading ten covering 9%. Sequencing input: peripheral blood. These receptor sequences come from a human donor in a cohort sampled during active COVID-19.

In this sample, this clone turned up once. The CDR3 sequence: CSVGGGVGNTIYF. For the CDR3, the DNA is TGCAGCGTTGGAGGAGGGGTAGGAAACACCATATATTTT. J is TRBJ1-3 and V is TRBV29-1, with a weak D call TRBD1 (5 bases). Germline V CDR1 and CDR2: SQVTM, ANQGSEA. Trimming pared 4 bases from V and 4 bases from J, leaving 11 bases between. The CDR3 length is 13 residues.

The chain combines TRBV6-5 with TRBJ2-2; TRBD1 is a possible D gene (5 bases). There are 15 residues in the CDR3. Per the germline V gene, CDR1 is MNHEY and CDR2 is SVGAGI. V lost 6 bases to trimming and J lost 4 bases, with 15 bases between them. The CDR3 protein is CASRYLRQTTGELFF. In DNA, the CDR3 is TGTGCCAGCAGATATCTACGACAGACCACCGGGGAGCTGTTTTTT.

J is TRBJ2-5 and V is TRBV29-1, with 15 bases fitting TRBD2. This CDR3 comprises 17 residues. J was trimmed by 2 bases and V by 4 bases; bases with no gene match: 8. Germline CDR1 is SQVTM and CDR2 is ANQGSEA. The CDR3 region has the DNA TGCAGCGTTGGTGGACTAGCGGGGGGGCCGAGGCAAGAGACCCAGTACTTC. This codes for CSVGGLAGGPRQETQYF.

The chain joins TRBV12-5 to TRBJ2-1; TRBD1 is a possible D gene (6 bases). Trimming pared 7 bases from V and 3 bases from J, leaving 13 bases between. Germline CDR1 is LGHNT and CDR2 is FRNRAP. The CDR3 is made up of 14 amino acids. In DNA, the CDR3 is TGTGCTAGTGCTCTGGGACAACTCTACAATGAGCAGTTCTTC. It is translated as CASALGQLYNEQFF.

The CDR3 reads CASSYNEGNTEAFF. In DNA, the CDR3 is TGTGCCAGCTCCTACAACGAGGGGAACACTGAAGCTTTCTTT. The V call is TRBV18, the J call TRBJ1-1; D is uncertain. Germline CDR1 and CDR2: KGHSH and LQKENI. Trimming took off 6 bases at V and 1 base at J, with 12 bases between the two ends. The CDR3 loop spans 14 amino acids.

The gene calls are TRBV30 and TRBJ1-4; 8 bases fit TRBD1. Germline V gene sequence: CDR1 GTSNPN, CDR2 SVGIG (reference sequence). This CDR3 region has 14 residues. Losses at the gene ends were 0 bases for V and 6 bases for J; bases not matched to a gene: 3. The CDR3 loop reads CAWSVDRGDEKLFF. The CDR3 nucleotides read TGTGCCTGGAGTGTAGACAGGGGAGATGAAAAACTGTTTTTT.

The chain combines TRBV5-4 with TRBJ2-7; 12 nucleotides line up with TRBD2. Per germline, CDR1 SGHNT and CDR2 YYREEE (reference sequence). The CDR3 has 15 residues. Trimming took 0 bases from V and 6 from J; bases not matched to a gene: 4. CDR3 nucleotide sequence: TGTGCCAGCAGCTTGGCTAGCGGGAGGGCCGGCGAGCAGTACTTC. Protein sequence: CASSLASGRAGEQYF.

The chain has TRBV3-1 (or the pseudogene TRBV3-2) and TRBJ2-7; no reliable D call. CDR1 LGHDT and CDR2 YNNKEL come from the germline V gene (reference sequence). V shed 4 bases and J shed 5 bases, with 15 bases lying between them. The CDR3 consists of 14 residues. The CDR3 here is CASSLQAGLNEQYF. The CDR3 DNA sequence: TGTGCCAGCAGCCTCCAAGCTGGGCTTAACGAGCAGTACTTC.